This paragraph reports one T cell receptor beta chain. This clone was observed a few times. Its antigen is still unknown. No much larger clone exists at a distance of one base, and base qualities are not known. V and J lose 4 bases and 2 bases, and a span of 21 bases separates them. The germline V gene supplies CDR1 SGDLS and CDR2 YYNGEE. The CDR3 sequence holds 18 residues, the cysteine and phenylalanine included. Left in the record is the CDR3 DNA by itself, 54 bases read in frame from the first base. The cohort consisted of approximately 690 healthy bone marrow donors. All cohort members were sampled while nominally healthy, although unrecorded immune exposures were likely present. The donor was CMV seronegative and was included in the group of a few hundred seronegative cohort members. A peripheral blood sample was collected from each donor, and TCR beta sequencing was performed on peripheral blood mononuclear cells. The Qiagen DNeasy Blood Extraction Kit was used to extract genomic DNA from the blood cell samples.

The data originate from a study of cytomegalovirus exposure and HLA in healthy donors (dated by TCRdb to 2016 to 2017). With regard to the full study: In an earlier analysis of 587 of the donors, around 300 Gb of sequence data and 117 million unique TCR beta sequences from roughly 190 million T cells were reported. An early release that covered some 640 HLA-typed donors contained approximately 300 gigabases of sequencing data and tens of millions of unique TCR sequences. Among the roughly 400 genotyped donors, about 83% belonged to the genetic ancestry cluster associated with self-reported Caucasian donors. The study was designed to test whether signatures of past pathogen exposure could be identified by cataloging public T cell receptors. The study profiled the T cell repertoires of about 640 subjects by immunosequencing and related them to cytomegalovirus serostatus. Along with the roughly 610-subject first cohort, a separate validation cohort of over a hundred different subjects was used. The study combined high-throughput TCR immunosequencing, statistical association of individual TCRs with disease status, and machine learning to predict cytomegalovirus infection status. A later analysis re-analyzed previously published TCR beta repertoires from about 600 donors and added high-resolution HLA genotyping to study TCR occurrence patterns. Rather than drawing on any new phenotypic data, the later analysis identified candidate immune exposures from TCR beta sequences and the way those sequences occurred across donors. In an earlier analysis of about 590 of the donors, high-throughput TCR beta sequencing was used to judge whether each TCR beta V gene segment behaved as functional or pseudogenic. Donor age, sex, ethnicity and CMV serostatus were collected together with the repertoire data. In a later genetic analysis, genome-wide SNP genotypes for about 55% of the 666 donors were used, and that subset was treated as a discovery cohort. All discovery cohort repertoires had been generated on a single sequencing platform. HLA typing covered class I and class II loci at four-digit resolution. Typing coverage varied by locus: roughly 629-640 donors for A, B, C, DRB1 and DQB1; approximately 500 for DQA1; 606 for DPA1; 450 to 480 for DPB1. Roughly 5 DR-DQ haplotypes were treated as single units for association and clustering because of strong linkage in the cohort. Among roughly 400 genotyped donors of the cohort, an average of about 220,000 unique TCR beta nucleotide sequences was sequenced per donor, of which 15% to 20% were non-productive.

Paper-wide results and their limitations: Sequencing depth was assumed to be roughly uniform across donors in the presence/absence analyses, though that assumption may not hold. A cluster of highly shared sequence variants was judged likely to be a technical artifact of the sequencing pipeline. According to a later genetic analysis, donors in an Asian-associated ancestry cluster had fewer N-insertions in productive TCRs than the approximately 700-donor mean. Because counts were too low, 15 to 20 rarely observed V segments, including chromosome 9 orphons, were excluded from the earlier analysis of under 650 of the donors. It was suggested by the authors that the approach could potentially be generalized to other disease states and immunological phenotypes. The classifier was reported to diagnose cytomegalovirus status with high specificity and sensitivity in both the original cohort and the validation cohort. Several of the top co-occurrence clusters appeared to be linked to parvovirus B19, influenza, CMV and Epstein-Barr virus, according to a later analysis. A later analysis found that most CMV-associated TCR beta chains appeared HLA-restricted, with HLA associations seemingly driven largely by CMV exposure. The study gave a list of 150 to 200 TCR beta chains associated with cytomegalovirus. Correlated functional status among segregating V segments might be attributable to linkage disequilibrium, but an unknown experimental factor could not be ruled out. Some IMGT-functional V segments, including TRBV6-2 and TRBV6-3, could not be told apart with the 87-base-pair reads, so those segments were excluded. At a false discovery rate of 0.05, a later analysis linked about 16,000 TCR beta sequences to specific HLA alleles. A later analysis found that TCR association rates varied across HLA loci, with DRB1 alleles showing the most associated TCRs and HLA-C alleles the fewest. In vitro tests confirmed that a few of the cytomegalovirus-associated TCR beta chains recognize cytomegalovirus antigens. CMV serostatus was the only immune exposure information available for the cohort. A further reported finding was that TCR beta sequences accurately predicted the HLA-A and HLA-B alleles for most subjects in the first cohort. In a later genetic analysis, a missense DCLRE1C variant was associated with V-gene and J-gene trimming of TCR beta chains, and the association was replicated in an independent cohort. In this cohort, only TCR beta chains were sequenced, and detectable features were limited by the absence of alpha or paired-chain data. Broadly in line with IMGT annotations, most TCR beta V segments showed up in productive rearrangements about 87% or about 30% of the time in an earlier analysis of 450 to 600 of the donors. In a later analysis, HLA-associated TCR beta chains were found to be more clonally expanded and to have lower generation probabilities than equally common non-associated chains. While some public TCRs were present in many individuals, most TCR sequences turned up only very rarely across donors. HLA typing was unavailable for some donors at each locus, so association tests used only the typed subset. When HLA alleles, especially DR and DQ, strongly co-occurred, TCR associations were difficult to assign to individual alleles.

Libraries were prepared through the immunoSEQ multiplex PCR assay. For the multiplex PCR, a mixture combining 60 forward primers for TCR Vbeta segments and 13 reverse primers for TCR Jbeta segments was used. The CDR3 region of rearranged TCR beta genes was amplified from genomic DNA with a multiplex PCR assay. The amplified TCR beta libraries were sequenced on the Illumina HiSeq System as 87-base-pair reads. In the paper's pipeline: Across the roughly 600 repertoires, a later analysis counted tens of millions of unique TCR beta chains, 9.5 million to 13 million of which were shared by at least two donors. A nearest-neighbor algorithm error-corrected the raw reads and collapsed the reads into unique sequences, merging closely related sequences to remove PCR and sequencing errors. To assign V, D and J gene segments, CDR3 sequences were aligned to IMGT reference sequences. For a sequence to be retained, at least a six-nucleotide match to both a V gene segment and a J gene segment was required. Rearrangements were called productive when the CDR3 lacked stop codons and stayed in frame with V and J; all others were non-productive. CDR3 was defined by IMGT convention, running from the second conserved V-encoded cysteine to the conserved J-encoded phenylalanine. The earlier analysis of about 610 of the donors excluded sequences that lacked an unambiguous match to a single V gene segment. In an earlier analysis of around 600 of the donors, V segments were called functional above 56.7% productive rearrangements and were called segregating when the between-donor standard deviation exceeded 5%. A statistical classification framework was built for diagnosing cytomegalovirus status from the catalog of TCR beta chain sequences. In a later analysis, TCR nucleotide sequences were compared against IMGT/GENE-DB human TR gene sequences so that V and J genes could be assigned. In a later analysis, CDR3 sequences and most-parsimonious VDJ recombination scenarios were assigned using the TCRdist pipeline. A later analysis defined each TCR beta chain by its CDR3 amino acid sequence plus V-gene family, and excluded reads lacking a unique V-gene family. As a way to deal with suspected cross-contamination and a sequencing artifact, a later analysis dropped 450 to 600 nucleotide sequences that were highly shared and had low generation probability. A later analysis calculated a clonal expansion index for each public chain from normalized within-repertoire ranks of inferred template counts. A later analysis computed generation probabilities with a VDJ recombination model fitted to out-of-frame rearrangements, and checked the results against IGoR. Hypergeometric tests were used in a later analysis to score TCR-TCR, TCR-HLA and TCR-CMV co-occurrence, with a repertoire-size bias correction applied to the TCR pairs. A later analysis estimated false discovery rates by permuting HLA or CMV assignments 20 times. In a later analysis, co-occurring TCRs were grouped with DBSCAN, and TCRdist sequence similarity was added when clustering was performed within HLA-allele-positive subsets. For co-occurrence clustering, repertoires with fewer than 30,000 or more than 120,000 public chains were excluded, along with 4 to 6 repertoires with anomalous nucleotide sharing. The table was pulled from immuneACCESS by TCRdb, which kept in-frame rearrangements only. Such tables lose some clones; where checked, under half of the loss comes from unresolved V genes, and the rest has no known cause. The DNA gave D and trimming, while V, J and clone size come from that table. The sample table contains around 170,000 clones; only one count was recorded for over 70% of them. Around 1.5% of the sample is taken by the ten largest.

The TCR sequence derives from a man younger than 35 in good health and CMV-seronegative. Specimen: PBMCs. The rearrangement joined TRBV9 to TRBJ2-2; a tentative D match to TRBD2 spans 6 bases. The DNA reads TGTGCCAGCAGCCCCCGGGGAGGTGTGTGGGGAAACACCGGGGAGCTGTTTTTT. This translates into CASSPRGGVWGNTGELFF.